The 12 T cell receptor beta chains below all came from one sample that was sequenced in a study of cytomegalovirus exposure and HLA in healthy donors. With 60 Vbeta and 13 Jbeta primers, the PCR was carried out. The assay was immunoSEQ multiplex PCR, and TCRdb's table has in-frame clones only and misses some. This sample has 310,000 or so clones, with approximately 90% found just once. The sequenced sample was PBMCs. Receptor source: a woman aged 18-29 years in good health and CMV-seronegative.

The chain joins TRBV6-6 to TRBJ2-3, with 8 bases that match TRBD2. The CDR3 sequence is 15 residues long. V lost 6 bases, J lost 7 bases, and 12 bases stayed unmatched. Germline V gene data show CDR1 as MNHNY and CDR2 as SVGAGI (reference sequence). CDR3 in amino acids: CASSASGGPQYTQYF. Written as DNA, the CDR3 is TGTGCCAGCAGCGCCAGCGGGGGACCCCAGTATACGCAGTATTTT.

The J gene is TRBJ2-2, the V gene TRBV27; possible D gene TRBD2, 5 bases. The germline V gene encodes CDR1 MNHEY and CDR2 SMNVEV (reference sequence). This CDR3 contains 15 residues. The ends were cut back, 8 bases at V and 0 bases at J, with 13 bases in the middle. DNA of the CDR3: TGTGCCAGCCGCCTCCTCGGGGCGAACACCGGGGAGCTGTTTTTT. Its translation: CASRLLGANTGELFF.

In its sample, this clone was seen once. The chain uses TRBV21-1 and TRBJ1-2; the D segment call TRBD1 is taken from the table without a DNA check. TRBV21-1 counts as a pseudogene. The CDR3 is 16 amino acids. CDR3 sequence (DNA): TGTGCCAACAACGTGGGCCGGACAAGCGCTAACTATGGCTACACCTTC. This sequence encodes CANNVGRTSANYGYTF.

The genes are TRBV29-1 and TRBJ2-1, with TRBD1 matching over 7 bases. The V gene end was trimmed by 6 bases and the J gene end by 5 bases; junction bases not matched to a gene: 19. Germline CDR1 reads SQVTM; CDR2 reads ANQGSEA. This CDR3 contains 17 residues. CDR3 residues: CSVRHYIDRDRHNEQFF. The CDR3, as DNA: TGCAGCGTCCGCCACTATATTGATCGGGACAGACACAATGAGCAGTTCTTC.

The rearrangement joins TRBV5-6 to TRBJ2-7, with D maybe TRBD2 (5 bases). This CDR3 contains 13 residues. From germline, CDR1 is SGHDT and CDR2 YYEEEE. Trimming cost V 6 bases and J 2 bases, with 12 bases left between them. The CDR3 sequence is CASTPPGAYEQYF. In DNA, the CDR3 is TGTGCCAGCACCCCCCCCGGGGCCTACGAGCAGTACTTC.

The genes are TRBV20-1 and TRBJ1-1; D unclear. CDR3 length: 11 residues. Germline V gives CDR1 DFQATT, CDR2 SNEGSKA (reference sequence). The CDR3 region has the DNA TGCAGCGCCCCCGGGGACACTGAAGCTTTCTTT. As protein: CSAPGDTEAFF.

The chain has TRBV5-8 and TRBJ1-5; TRBD1 might be the D (6 bases). The V and J ends lost 3 bases and 2 bases respectively, with 9 bases between them. The germline gives CDR1 SGHTS, CDR2 YDEGEE. The CDR3 runs 14 residues. The chain's CDR3 is CASSSTGRNQPQHF. CDR3 sequence (DNA): TGTGCCAGCAGCTCTACAGGGCGCAATCAGCCCCAGCATTTT.

This clone was counted once. This chain joins TRBV6-1 and TRBJ1-2; 11 nucleotides line up with TRBD1. The CDR3 has 14 residues. Per the germline V gene, CDR1 is MNHNS and CDR2 is SASEGT. J gave up 7 bases and V 3 bases, and 4 bases lay outside the gene matches. DNA for the CDR3: TGTGCCAGCAGTGAGGGACAGGGGGACGGTGGCTACACCTTC. It specifies CASSEGQGDGGYTF.

V usage is TRBV7-9 and J usage is TRBJ2-7, with D maybe TRBD2 (5 bases). The germline CDR1 and CDR2 sequences are SEHNR and FQNEAQ (reference sequence). The CDR3 has 16 residues. V lost 1 base and J 5 bases, leaving 18 bases between the germline ends. DNA for the CDR3: TGTGCCAGCAGCTTAGACGTTAGGGCAGCCGGGGACGAGCAGTACTTC. Its translation is CASSLDVRAAGDEQYF.

The chain recombines TRBV7-9 with TRBJ1-2; 9 bases are shared with TRBD1. The CDR3 consists of 18 residues. Germline loops: CDR1 SEHNR, CDR2 FQNEAQ (reference sequence). The trim removed 1 base at V and 5 bases at J, leaving 14 bases unmatched. The CDR3: CASSLVLTGGGSGYGYTF. Written as DNA, the CDR3 is TGTGCCAGCAGCTTAGTCTTGACAGGGGGAGGCAGCGGATATGGCTACACCTTC.

The chain has TRBV5-6 and TRBJ1-1, with 9 bases identical to TRBD1. V trimming: 0 bases; J trimming: 3 bases; junction bases outside the gene matches: 9. CDR3 length equals 17 residues. The germline gives CDR1 SGHDT, CDR2 YYEEEE. The CDR3 here is CASSLAGQGSRYTEAFF. The DNA of the CDR3 is TGTGCCAGCAGCTTGGCGGGACAGGGTAGTAGGTACACTGAAGCTTTCTTT.

The chain couples TRBV21-1 to TRBJ2-3; TRBD2 was called by the table and not checked on the DNA. TRBV21-1 is labeled a pseudogene. The CDR3 spans 19 residues. This chain's CDR3 is CASSNKGLAGSYSTDTQYF. For the CDR3, the DNA is TGTGCCAGCAGCAATAAGGGACTAGCGGGTTCTTATAGCACAGATACGCAGTATTTT.